This is a list of T cell receptor beta chains from one sample in a study of shared clonotypes between healthy human individuals. Using immunoSEQ multiplex PCR, the repertoire was profiled, and TCRdb retains in-frame clones only, with some absent. The data contain millions of clones, about 93% of them seen just once; the ten biggest clones take up roughly 1.8%. Material for sequencing was naive CD8+ T cells from PBMCs. The receptor set was obtained from a young man in good health. Some clones in this sample may be carry-over from other donors' samples. Each CDR3 is given with its conserved first and last residue. The D gene is left open where the match is weak. A row's size may be missing; if present it is once, few, many or a size class.

cdr3_nt,cdr3_aa,clone_size,v_call,j_call,d_call
TGTGCCAGCAGCCCCCCCGAGTCCAACGAGCAGTACTTC,CASSPPESNEQYF,.,TRBV4-2,TRBJ2-7,.
TGTGCCAGCACCCTTAGCGGGATGAGCTCCTACAATGAGCAGTTCTTC,CASTLSGMSSYNEQFF,once,TRBV13,TRBJ2-1,TRBD2
TGTGCCAGCAGCGCACCCCTAGCGGAGGAGAGTACTGAGCAGTTCTTC,CASSAPLAEESTEQFF,.,TRBV11-2,TRBJ2-1,TRBD2
TGTGCCAGCAGCAAAGCTAGCGGGAGTTACGAGCAGTACTTC,CASSKASGSYEQYF,.,TRBV21-1,TRBJ2-7,.
TGTGCCAGCTTTCGGGGGACTAGCGGCACAGATACGCAGTATTTT,CASFRGTSGTDTQYF,.,TRBV27,TRBJ2-3,TRBD2
TGTGCCAGCAGCCATGGAGGCGGGGACGAGCAGTACTTC,CASSHGGGDEQYF,.,TRBV7-9,TRBJ2-7,.
TGTGCTAGCAGTTTACGAGGGGGCCGGTACCTCTACGAGCAGTACTTC,CASSLRGGRYLYEQYF,.,TRBV27,TRBJ2-7,TRBD1
TGCGCCAGCAGCACGACCGGGACAGGGGCTAACTATGGCTACACCTTC,CASSTTGTGANYGYTF,.,TRBV5-1,TRBJ1-2,TRBD1
TGCAGCGTTTACGGAACGAACACCGGGGAGCTGTTTTTT,CSVYGTNTGELFF,.,TRBV29-1,TRBJ2-2,.
TGTGCCAGCAGCTTAGCGTCCGGACTAGCGGGAGGGGATACGCAGTATTTT,CASSLASGLAGGDTQYF,.,TRBV7-6,TRBJ2-3,TRBD2
TGTGCCAGCAGCCAGAGCGGGGGAACGGAAAAACTGTTTTTT,CASSQSGGTEKLFF,once,TRBV9,TRBJ1-4,.
TGCGCCAGCAGCCAAGATCTTCGAGGAGATACGCAGTATTTT,CASSQDLRGDTQYF,.,TRBV4-1,TRBJ2-3,.
TGTGCCAGCAGTTTATCTGCGGGAACCAGCTCCTACGAGCAGTACTTC,CASSLSAGTSSYEQYF,.,TRBV27,TRBJ2-7,.
TGTGCCAGCAGCGCAGAACGGGCGGGGCCAATGAACACTGAAGCTTTCTTT,CASSAERAGPMNTEAFF,.,TRBV7-9,TRBJ1-1,.
TGTGCCAGTAGCCAAAGCCGGGACAGGGGTATTGGCTACACCTTC,CASSQSRDRGIGYTF,.,TRBV19,TRBJ1-2,TRBD1
TGTGCCAGCCGACTGCGAACTCCTCAAGAGACCCAGTACTTC,CASRLRTPQETQYF,.,TRBV6-4,TRBJ2-5,.
TGTGCCAGTAGTCCCCTGGTGCCTAGCGGGAACAATGAGCAGTTCTTC,CASSPLVPSGNNEQFF,.,TRBV19,TRBJ2-1,TRBD2
TGTGCCAGCACCACCTCGTGGGAGGGGAGCAATGAGCAGTTCTTC,CASTTSWEGSNEQFF,.,TRBV6-5,TRBJ2-1,TRBD2
TGCGGAGTCCTAGCGGGAGAAGGTGGGGGGACCCAGTACTTC,CGVLAGEGGGTQYF,once,TRBV7-9,TRBJ2-5,TRBD2
TGTGCCAGCAGTCAAGTACTAGCGGGAGCGGGCGAGCAGTACTTC,CASSQVLAGAGEQYF,.,TRBV14,TRBJ2-7,TRBD2
TGTGCCACCAGCAGAGGGGGCCCCACAGATACGCAGTATTTT,CATSRGGPTDTQYF,.,TRBV15,TRBJ2-3,.
TGCAGCGTTACACAGGGGGTCGGTGGCTATGGCTACACCTTC,CSVTQGVGGYGYTF,once,TRBV29-1,TRBJ1-2,TRBD1
TGCGCCAGCAGCCACTCAGGGGGCTTAGGGACTGAAGCTTTCTTT,CASSHSGGLGTEAFF,.,TRBV4-1,TRBJ1-1,TRBD1
TGTGCCAGCTCACCACCGGCTCGAGAGCAGTTCTTC,CASSPPAREQFF,.,TRBV18,TRBJ2-1,.
TGCAGCGTTGAGTCTAGCGGATACGCCAATGAGCAGTTCTTC,CSVESSGYANEQFF,once,TRBV29-1,TRBJ2-1,TRBD2
TGCGCCAGCAGCCCAATAGATACGCAGTATTTT,CASSPIDTQYF,.,TRBV4-1,TRBJ2-3,.
TGTGCCAGCAGCCGGACAGGGCATGGCTACACCTTC,CASSRTGHGYTF,.,TRBV5-5,TRBJ1-2,TRBD1
TGTGCCAGCAGCGTAGGGTGGCCAGATACGCAGTATTTT,CASSVGWPDTQYF,.,TRBV9,TRBJ2-3,.
TGTGCCAGCAGTTACTCGCCTAGCGGGAGCGAGGATACGCAGTATTTT,CASSYSPSGSEDTQYF,.,TRBV28,TRBJ2-3,TRBD2
TGTGCCAGCAGTGAGGGACAGGGCTCCTACAATGAGCAGTTCTTC,CASSEGQGSYNEQFF,many,TRBV6-1,TRBJ2-1,TRBD1
TGTGCCAGCAGCCTCTACCGGGACCTGGAGGGCTACACCTTC,CASSLYRDLEGYTF,.,TRBV7-8,TRBJ1-2,.
TGCGCCAGCAGCCTCAACCCAGGGGCGGTAGTGGAAAACACCATATATTTT,CASSLNPGAVVENTIYF,.,TRBV4-1,TRBJ1-3,.
TGTGCCTGGAGAGGTGTCGGGTCCGAGGGGGAGACCCAGTACTTC,CAWRGVGSEGETQYF,.,TRBV30,TRBJ2-5,.
TGTGCCAGCAGCTTGCGGGCAGGGATTTCCTACGAGCAGTACTTC,CASSLRAGISYEQYF,.,TRBV28,TRBJ2-7,.
TGTGCCAGCAGCCCCTCGGTACTTCGAGGGCCCCAGCATTTT,CASSPSVLRGPQHF,.,TRBV2,TRBJ1-5,.
TGTGCCAGCAGACAAAGATGGGGAGATGTCCCCTACGAGCAGTACTTC,CASRQRWGDVPYEQYF,.,TRBV2,TRBJ2-7,.